This T cell receptor beta chain was sequenced for a study of identical twins. V was pared by 2 bases and J by 5 bases, with 10 bases between. The CDR3 covers 14 residues. The germline CDR1 and CDR2 sequences are LGHNT and FRNRAP. MiXCR was run by TCRdb on the 5' RACE reads, yielding one entry per CDR3 protein. Of hundreds of thousands of distinct CDR3 sequences in the sample, about 24% were seen once. This clonotype was recorded a few times. These data were also filed under a second study, of T cells expressing NK-cell markers.

This receptor was identified in a woman younger than 35 in good health. The chain joins TRBV12-5 to TRBJ2-1, with D unresolved. The specimen sequenced was CD4+ T cells sorted from blood. In nucleotides, the CDR3 is TGTGCTAGTGGTTTGACTGGCTTCGACAATGAGCAGTTCTTC. Translating it yields CASGLTGFDNEQFF.